This record concerns one T cell receptor (beta chain) sequence. There is no known antigen for this receptor. No per-base quality is available; no much larger clone lies one base away. Receptors were amplified or captured by the immunoSEQ multiplex PCR assay. Entries here come from immuneACCESS through TCRdb and include only in-frame sequences with V and J called. Some clones fail to appear in such tables; in the studies checked, an unresolved V gene covers under half of the shortfall, and the cause of the remainder is unknown. The sample records fewer than 25,000 clones, 73% of which are singletons. The ten largest make up 2% to 3% of the sample. CDR1 and CDR2 are read off the germline V gene as SGHNT and YENEEA. From its cysteine to its phenylalanine, the CDR3 spans 14 amino acids. Only the CDR3 region is kept as DNA, spanning 42 bases read in frame from base 1. The V end loses 1 base and the J end loses 7 bases, and a stretch of 14 bases separates them.

The data were taken from a study of chemoradiotherapy in HPV16-positive cancers (dated by TCRdb to between 2021 and 2023). Background for the entire study: Using functional T-cell assays on cells from a couple of HPV16-positive patients, the researchers defined candidate HPV-specific T-cell clones and common TCR motifs. Next, the candidate HPV-specific TCRs and motifs were followed in TCR repertoires from approximately 82 patients with HPV-related cancers. The study set out to ask whether T-cell immunity against the HPV oncoproteins E6 and E7 changes over the course of chemoradiotherapy and whether that immunity affects survival.

Because repertoires were sampled repeatedly during chemoradiotherapy, clonal expansion in the tumor microenvironment could be followed. General study outcomes and caveats: Expansion of candidate HPV-specific clones and E7-related TCR motifs was observed in the tumor microenvironment during treatment, whereas no such expansion was observed for non-HPV-specific T cells. Only a couple of HPV16-positive patients were used to derive the functional definition of HPV-specific T cells, and the survival association was reported for HPV16-positive patients. In HPV16-positive patients, expansion of HPV-responsive T cells during chemoradiotherapy was found to be associated with improved recurrence-free survival.

This chain is built from TRBV11-3 and TRBJ2-7; TRBD1 could be the D gene, as 5 bases match. Sampling was conducted from a patient who underwent chemoradiotherapy. The sequence came from a human donor with HPV-associated anogenital cancer. The CDR3 has the sequence CASSLGAGMGEQYF. The sequenced DNA: TGTGCCAGCAGCTTAGGAGCAGGGATGGGGGAGCAGTACTTC.